One sample yielded the 10 T cell receptor beta chains listed below, sequenced in a study of CD4 T cells in relation to SARS-CoV-2 and coronaviruses. Which antigens these TCRs recognize remains unknown. CD4+ T cells from unexposed donors were obtained before the COVID-19 pandemic (2011-2018). After nine to ten days of culture, CD4+ T cells were isolated. Data came from immunoSEQ multiplex PCR; TCRdb stores just in-frame clones and leaves some out. Among fewer than 25,000 clones listed, 76% were seen once. Input material: CD4+ T cells from PBMCs, cultured in vitro. The receptors come from a human donor in good health.

V gene TRBV12-3 or TRBV12-4 combines with J gene TRBJ2-5; 7 positions match TRBD1. The CDR3 extends over 13 amino acids. V was clipped by 5 bases and J by 3 bases; unmatched bases: 3. The CDR3 loop reads CASSLDREETQYF. The CDR3 DNA reads as TGTGCCAGCAGTCTCGACAGGGAAGAGACCCAGTACTTC.

This rearrangement joins TRBV7-6 to TRBJ2-5; D perhaps matches TRBD2 (5 bases). The CDR3 is made up of 15 amino acids. Trimming shortened V by 1 base and J by 5 bases, and 14 bases separated the two germline ends. The V gene's germline CDR1 is SGHVS and CDR2 FNYEAQ. The chain's CDR3 is CASSLETPPGETQYF. The DNA for the CDR3 is TGTGCCAGCAGCTTAGAGACGCCCCCGGGGGAGACCCAGTACTTC.

The genes are TRBV4-1 and TRBJ2-1; unclear D gene. V lost 4 bases and J 5 bases, leaving 18 bases between the germline ends. The CDR3 is 16 residues long. Germline values: CDR1 MGHRA, CDR2 YSYEKL. The CDR3 nucleotides read TGCGCCAGCAGCCCGTTACGATCCAACCCCCACAATGAGCAGTTCTTC. Its protein product is CASSPLRSNPHNEQFF.

The genes are TRBV20-1 and TRBJ1-2; D may be TRBD1 (5 bases). V was cut by 3 bases and J by 3 bases, with 8 bases left in between. This CDR3 contains 12 residues. The germline gives CDR1 DFQATT, CDR2 SNEGSKA (reference sequence). The CDR3 DNA reads as TGCAGTGCTAGTCGGGACGACTATGGCTACACCTTC. It codes for CSASRDDYGYTF.

The table lists this clone with a count of one. V and J are TRBV6-4 and TRBJ2-2; the D is unclear. The CDR3 length is 14 residues. Germline-derived CDR1 and CDR2 are MRHNA and SNTAGT. V lost 2 bases to trimming and J lost 1 base, with 5 bases between them. CDR3: CASSDDWNTGELFF. The CDR3 DNA is TGTGCCAGCAGTGACGACTGGAACACCGGGGAGCTGTTTTTT.

The rearrangement uses TRBV6-6 and TRBJ1-1, with 7 bases aligning to TRBD1. The V gene end was trimmed by 5 bases and the J gene end by 5 bases; junction bases not matched to a gene: 8. Germline lookup yields CDR1 MNHNY and CDR2 SVGAGI (reference sequence). The CDR3 contains 14 residues. Here the CDR3 reads CASSNTGVGTEAFF. CDR3 nucleotides: TGTGCCAGCAGTAACACAGGGGTAGGTACTGAAGCTTTCTTT.

Only a few counts were recorded for this clone. The chain combines TRBV28 with TRBJ2-2; D might be TRBD1 (5 bases). Germline assignment: CDR1 MDHEN and CDR2 SYDVKM. This CDR3 comprises 12 residues. V lost 5 bases to trimming and J lost 9 bases, with 10 bases between them. CDR3 sequence: CASSPGLRELFF. The CDR3 region has the DNA TGTGCCAGCAGTCCAGGGTTACGGGAGCTGTTTTTT. The full variable domain, completed using reference TRBV28 and TRBJ2-2, is DVKVTQSSRYLVKRTGEKVFLECVQDMDHENMFWYRQDPGLGLRLIYFSYDVKMKEKGDIPEGYSVSREKKERFSLILESASTNQTSMYLCASSPGLRELFFGEGSRLTVL.

This chain connects TRBV19 to TRBJ1-1, with 11 bases aligning to TRBD1. Germline loops: CDR1 LNHDA, CDR2 SQIVND (reference sequence). The CDR3 contains 16 residues. Trimming at V came to 4 bases and at J to 11 bases, leaving 15 bases not matched to a gene. This CDR3 reads CASSTTGQGARSGAFF. In nucleotides, the CDR3 is TGTGCCAGTAGTACAACCGGACAGGGGGCTCGGAGTGGGGCTTTCTTT.

In DNA, the CDR3 is TGTGCCAGCAGCTTGGACAGCAACACTGAAGCTTTCTTT. It yields the protein CASSLDSNTEAFF. The chain links TRBV5-4 to TRBJ1-1; D ambiguous. CDR3 length: 13 residues. Germline V gene data show CDR1 as SGHNT and CDR2 as YYREEE (reference sequence). Trimming left V 0 bases short and J 2 bases short, with 5 bases between.

The chain joins TRBV30 to TRBJ1-2; D remains ambiguous. The V gene's germline CDR1 is GTSNPN and CDR2 SVGIG (reference sequence). With 8 bases removed from V and 4 bases from J, the gap between germline ends came to 17 bases. The CDR3 has 13 residues. The CDR3 DNA reads TGTGCCAACACTATCGGGGATTCCTATGGCTACACCTTC. This sequence encodes CANTIGDSYGYTF.